The 15 T cell receptor beta chains presented below share a single source sample, sequenced in a study of blood T cell repertoires in COVID-19. The table came from immunoSEQ multiplex PCR; TCRdb's copy has only in-frame clones and leaves some out. The top ten hold more than 1.4% of the sample, which has some 190,000 clones, around 90% seen once. Sequenced input: peripheral blood. These receptors all stem from a man in his late teens or twenties with active or convalescent COVID-19.

The genes are TRBV4-3 and TRBJ2-7, with 8 bases identical to TRBD1. The CDR3 loop spans 16 amino acids. V trimming: 0 bases; J trimming: 6 bases; junction bases outside the gene matches: 10. Germline V gene sequence: CDR1 LGHNA, CDR2 YSLEER. The CDR3: CASSQDWQGAILEQYF. The CDR3 region has the DNA TGCGCCAGCAGCCAAGACTGGCAGGGGGCCATTCTCGAGCAGTACTTC.

V usage is TRBV30 and J usage is TRBJ1-2; 7 bases agree with TRBD1. Germline-derived CDR1 and CDR2 are GTSNPN and SVGIG (reference sequence). CDR3 length: 13 amino acids. J was trimmed by 2 bases and V by 8 bases; bases with no gene match: 8. For the CDR3, the DNA is TGTGCCGGCCAGACGACAGGGAACTATGGCTACACCTTC. Translating it yields CAGQTTGNYGYTF. The full variable domain, in which reference TRBV30 and TRBJ1-2 provide the parts outside the CDR3, is SQTIHQWPATLVQPVGSPLSLECTVEGTSNPNLYWYRQAAGRGLQLLFYSVGIGQISSEVPQNLSASRPQDRQFILSSKKLLLSDSGFYLCAGQTTGNYGYTFGSGTRLTVV.

V gene TRBV5-1 combines with J gene TRBJ2-3, with TRBD2 matching 11 bases. The CDR3 is made up of 15 amino acids. The germline CDR1 and CDR2 sequences are SGHRS and YFSETQ. V was pared by 7 bases and J by 2 bases, with 6 bases of the junction left unmatched. Written as DNA, the CDR3 is TGCGCCAGCGCCTTGACTAGCGGGAACACAGATACGCAGTATTTT. Translated, it gives CASALTSGNTDTQYF.

The chain combines TRBV5-8 with TRBJ2-3, with 9 bases that match TRBD2. The CDR3 consists of 15 residues. V was clipped by 5 bases and J by 3 bases; unmatched bases: 7. CDR1 is SGHTS and CDR2 is YDEGEE in the germline V gene. CDR3 DNA sequence: TGTGCCAGCAGTTTAGCGGGAGTAGGAACAGATACGCAGTATTTT. It is translated as CASSLAGVGTDTQYF.

This rearrangement joins TRBV6-5 to TRBJ1-5, with 9 bases lining up with TRBD1. This CDR3 spans 14 amino acids. Germline V gene data show CDR1 as MNHEY and CDR2 as SVGAGI. Losses at the gene ends were 7 bases for V and 2 bases for J; bases not matched to a gene: 3. CDR3 loop: CASTRTGGNQPQHF. CDR3 nucleotide sequence: TGTGCCAGCACCCGGACAGGGGGCAATCAGCCCCAGCATTTT.

The genes are TRBV11-2 and TRBJ2-1; 8 bases align to TRBD2. V was clipped by 5 bases and J by 6 bases; unmatched bases: 18. The CDR3 consists of 18 residues. Germline lookup yields CDR1 SGHAT and CDR2 FQNNGV. CDR3 nucleotides: TGTGCCAGCAGCCTTTTAGCGGGGCCCTTGTCGCCCCTCAATGAGCAGTTCTTC. Protein: CASSLLAGPLSPLNEQFF.

The chain recombines TRBV24-1 with TRBJ2-1; the match to TRBD1 covers 12 bases. The length of the CDR3 is 16 residues. The J segment lost 7 bases and the V segment lost 4 bases, leaving 7 bases of the junction unmatched. CDR1 is KGHDR and CDR2 is SFDVKD in the germline V gene. The CDR3 here is CATSDPGTGGENEQFF. In nucleotides, the CDR3 is TGTGCCACCAGTGACCCAGGGACAGGGGGCGAGAATGAGCAGTTCTTC.

The CDR3 loop reads CASSYDGQGEEKLFF. For the CDR3, the DNA is TGTGCCAGCAGCTATGACGGACAGGGGGAAGAAAAACTGTTTTTT. V usage is TRBV28 and J usage is TRBJ1-4; 10 nucleotides match TRBD1. The CDR3 is 15 residues long. The V gene's germline CDR1 is MDHEN and CDR2 SYDVKM. Trimming at V came to 6 bases and at J to 8 bases, leaving 9 bases not matched to a gene.

The chain couples TRBV7-2 to TRBJ2-6; D is uncertain. V shed 5 bases and J shed 1 base, with 15 bases lying between them. The CDR3 length is 17 residues. CDR1 SGHTA and CDR2 FQGNSA come from the germline V gene. CDR3 sequence reads: CASSLDRSTSGANVLTF. For the CDR3, the DNA is TGTGCCAGCAGCCTAGACCGCTCTACTTCTGGGGCCAACGTCCTGACTTTC.

The V call is TRBV5-1, the J call TRBJ2-3; D might be TRBD2 (5 bases). Deletions cut 0 bases from V and 2 bases from J, with 10 bases between. CDR1 is SGHRS and CDR2 is YFSETQ in the germline V gene. CDR3 length: 15 residues. The CDR3 sequence is CASSLASGVTDTQYF. The DNA of the CDR3 is TGCGCCAGCAGCTTGGCCTCCGGGGTCACAGATACGCAGTATTTT.

This clone showed up just once. The V call is TRBV19, the J call TRBJ2-7; 7 bases align to TRBD1. After removal of 6 bases from V and 2 bases from J, the junction contained 7 bases not matched to a gene. From germline, CDR1 is LNHDA and CDR2 SQIVND (reference sequence). The CDR3 runs to 14 residues. CDR3 amino acids: CASSPSQGAYEQYF. The CDR3, as DNA: TGTGCCAGTAGCCCCAGCCAGGGGGCCTACGAGCAGTACTTC.

The CDR3 loop reads CASWDSYNQPQHF. CDR3 bases: TGTGCCAGTTGGGACAGTTATAATCAGCCCCAGCATTTT. V is TRBV19 and J is TRBJ1-5; 7 nucleotides line up with TRBD1. The CDR3 is 13 amino acids. From germline, CDR1 is LNHDA and CDR2 SQIVND (reference sequence). V shed 8 bases and J 4 bases; nucleotides not matched to a gene: 5.

The J gene is TRBJ1-1, the V gene TRBV5-1; D unresolved. The length of the CDR3 is 17 residues. Germline lookup yields CDR1 SGHRS and CDR2 YFSETQ. Trimming left V 4 bases short and J 3 bases short, with 22 bases between. The CDR3 loop is CASSRRAGDTVHTEAFF. In nucleotides, the CDR3 is TGCGCCAGCAGCCGCCGAGCCGGGGATACAGTTCACACTGAAGCTTTCTTT.

The V and J genes are TRBV28 and TRBJ2-4; tentatively, D is TRBD2 (6 bases). CDR1 and CDR2 from the germline V gene are MDHEN and SYDVKM. The V gene lost 8 bases and the J gene lost 6 bases, with 11 bases spanning the gap. The CDR3 extends over 12 amino acids. CDR3 sequence: CASAIGGNIQYF. The CDR3 DNA reads TGTGCCAGCGCGATCGGGGGAAACATTCAGTACTTC.

The chain combines TRBV5-1 with TRBJ1-1, with D perhaps matching TRBD1 (5 bases). Deletions cut 4 bases from V and 0 bases from J, with 16 bases between. Germline values: CDR1 SGHRS, CDR2 YFSETQ. The CDR3 is 16 residues long. Written as DNA, the CDR3 is TGCGCCAGCAGCCATTCCACAGGCAAAATGAACACTGAAGCTTTCTTT. Its protein is CASSHSTGKMNTEAFF.